This note documents a single T cell receptor beta chain sequence. Clones were sequenced by immunoSEQ multiplex PCR, and TCRdb holds only the in-frame ones, with some missing. The table records around 19,000 clones, 80% to 90% of them present only once. This record belongs to a study of control samples from healthy donors and cancer patients. This sequence was found in a woman aged 70-85 years with lung cancer. Sequencing input: PBMCs.

CDR3 region: CASSLSGGTETQYF. The DNA for the CDR3 is TGTGCCAGCAGCCTAAGCGGGGGGACAGAGACCCAGTACTTC. The rearrangement uses TRBV9 and TRBJ2-5; 9 nucleotides agree with TRBD2. The germline V gene has CDR1 SGDLS and CDR2 YYNGEE. V was pared by 4 bases and J by 4 bases, with 5 bases of the junction left unmatched. This CDR3 region has 14 residues.